This T cell receptor (beta chain) came from a study of blood T cell repertoires in COVID-19. Study-level information: Researchers got acute and convalescent COVID-19 samples from the United States, Italy and Spain. From T cells, B-cell-depleted T cells, or PBMCs came the material, which was cDNA or gDNA.

This clone was picked up one time. The CDR3 has 17 residues. Trimming at V came to 5 bases and at J to 2 bases, leaving 14 bases not matched to a gene. CDR1 LGHDT and CDR2 YNNKEL come from the germline V gene (reference sequence). Authors' analysis steps: From reference gene primer amplification, estimates of nucleated cell counts were derived. This table comes from immunoSEQ multiplex PCR, and its TCRdb copy is limited to in-frame clones, with some not included. V and J calls plus clone size are reproduced from that table; the DNA served to infer D and trimming. This table holds about 36,000 clones, roughly 89% found once.

This sequence joins TRBV3-1 (or the pseudogene TRBV3-2) and TRBJ2-5; 7 bases agree with TRBD2. Input material: peripheral blood. The source of this sequence is a man between 60 and 75 years old with active or convalescent COVID-19. The CDR3 bases are TGTGCCAGCAGCGGGGGGGAACGCGGGAGTCAACAAGAGACCCAGTACTTC. It translates to CASSGGERGSQQETQYF.